The next 27 T cell receptor beta chains were all read from a single sample in a study of T cell responses to AZD1222 COVID-19 vaccine. The method was immunoSEQ multiplex PCR; TCRdb's version includes in-frame clones alone and lacks a portion of them. The table includes 120,000 to 150,000 clones, roughly 92% detected once. Specimen: peripheral blood, collected 28 days after the second AZD1222 dose. Every receptor here comes from an adult who received the AZD1222 COVID-19 vaccine.

In its sample, this clone was seen a few times. V usage is TRBV5-4 and J usage is TRBJ2-1; either TRBD1 or TRBD2 may fit D (5 bases each). The V gene's germline CDR1 is SGHNT and CDR2 YYREEE (reference sequence). V gave up 0 bases and J gave up 5 bases, with 6 bases separating them. The CDR3 sequence is 13 residues long. For the CDR3, the DNA is TGTGCCAGCAGCTTGGGAGGGGACAATGAGCAGTTCTTC. Its translation is CASSLGGDNEQFF.

This sequence joins TRBV2 and TRBJ2-7; 7 bases agree with TRBD1. J was trimmed by 3 bases and V by 5 bases; bases with no gene match: 7. The CDR3 covers 14 residues. CDR1 and CDR2 (germline): SNHLY, FYNNEI. The CDR3 DNA reads TGTGCCAGCAGTCGCCGGGACAGCTACTACGAGCAGTACTTC. It specifies CASSRRDSYYEQYF.

The J gene is TRBJ2-3, the V gene TRBV7-9, with D uncertain. This CDR3 has 15 amino acids. Looked up from germline, CDR1 is SEHNR and CDR2 is FQNEAQ (reference sequence). V gave up 5 bases and J gave up 2 bases, with 14 bases separating them. This chain's CDR3 is CASSPKRRYTDTQYF. For the CDR3, the DNA is TGTGCCAGCAGCCCAAAGAGGCGCTACACAGATACGCAGTATTTT.

The rearrangement joins TRBV10-3 to TRBJ2-7; 7 positions agree with TRBD1. This CDR3 has 15 residues. The ends lost 6 bases at V and 0 bases at J; junction bases unmatched: 8. Germline loops: CDR1 ENHRY, CDR2 SYGVKD. CDR3 DNA sequence: TGTGCCATCAGCTCAACACAGGGGACCTCCTACGAGCAGTACTTC. It yields the protein CAISSTQGTSYEQYF.

The J gene is TRBJ1-4, the V gene TRBV3-1 (or the pseudogene TRBV3-2); perhaps TRBD1 as D (6 bases). The germline V gene encodes CDR1 LGHDT and CDR2 YNNKEL (reference sequence). The CDR3 runs to 17 residues. V was trimmed by 3 bases and J by 6 bases, leaving 20 bases between them. Written as DNA, the CDR3 is TGTGCCAGCAGCCAGGCAGACAGGATCCGATTCGATGAAAAACTGTTTTTT. It specifies CASSQADRIRFDEKLFF.

The rearrangement joins TRBV7-3 to TRBJ2-2; D gene ambiguous. V lost 4 bases, J lost 6 bases, and 6 bases lay in between. The CDR3 has 12 amino acids. The V gene's germline CDR1 is SGHTA and CDR2 FQGTGA. CDR3: CASSSNAGELFF. CDR3 nucleotides: TGTGCCAGCAGCTCCAACGCCGGGGAGCTGTTTTTT.

CDR3 amino acids: CASSSTGLGNSPLHF. The CDR3 DNA reads TGTGCCAGCAGCTCGACAGGGCTGGGTAATTCACCCCTCCACTTT. The rearrangement links TRBV13 to TRBJ1-6; 7 nucleotides align to TRBD1. The V gene's germline CDR1 is PRHDT and CDR2 FYEKMQ (reference sequence). The length of the CDR3 is 15 residues. J lost 6 bases, V lost 4 bases, and 6 bases had no gene match.

V is TRBV11-1 and J is TRBJ1-3; D may be TRBD1 (5 bases). This CDR3 region has 15 residues. CDR1 is SGHAT and CDR2 is FQDESV in the germline V gene (reference sequence). Trimming pared 4 bases from V and 6 bases from J, leaving 16 bases between. The chain's CDR3 is CASSSRRQGENTIYF. The CDR3 bases are TGTGCCAGCAGCTCCCGTCGGCAGGGCGAAAACACCATATATTTT.

The chain employs TRBV7-2 and TRBJ2-3; TRBD2 is a possible D gene (7 bases). This CDR3 has 16 residues. V was trimmed by 1 base and J by 9 bases, leaving 20 bases between them. From germline, CDR1 is SGHTA and CDR2 FQGNSA. Here the CDR3 DNA reads TGTGCCAGCAGCTTAGGGGCGGGAGAGGGGGAGAGCACGCAGTATTTT. Its protein product is CASSLGAGEGESTQYF.

J is TRBJ2-1 and V is TRBV2, with D perhaps TRBD1 (7 bases). This CDR3 spans 12 amino acids. The V and J ends lost 11 bases and 3 bases respectively, with 11 bases between them. CDR1 and CDR2 (germline): SNHLY, FYNNEI. The CDR3 reads CAAGQRYNEQFF. The DNA for the CDR3 is TGTGCCGCGGGACAGCGCTACAATGAGCAGTTCTTC.

CDR3 sequence reads: CSASWSSSYNSPLHF. Here the CDR3 DNA reads TGCAGTGCTAGTTGGTCGAGCTCCTATAATTCACCCCTCCACTTT. The chain uses TRBV20-1 and TRBJ1-6; no definite D call. V was trimmed by 3 bases and J by 0 bases, leaving 9 bases between them. Per the germline V gene, CDR1 is DFQATT and CDR2 is SNEGSKA (reference sequence). The CDR3 totals 15 residues.

With regard to this clone: The same CDR3 also results from other DNA sequences found in this sample. The chain joins TRBV12-5 to TRBJ2-2; 9 bases are a match to TRBD1. Germline V CDR1 and CDR2: LGHNT, FRNRAP. This CDR3 has 15 residues. J was trimmed by 3 bases and V by 3 bases; bases with no gene match: 2. The chain's CDR3 is CASGLGTGYTGELFF. As DNA, the CDR3 is TGTGCTAGTGGTTTAGGGACAGGGTACACCGGGGAGCTGTTTTTT.

The chain recombines TRBV6-2 or TRBV6-3 with TRBJ2-7; D is possibly TRBD2 (5 bases). CDR1 is MNHEY, CDR2 SVGEGT, per germline. With 6 bases removed from V and 3 bases from J, the gap between germline ends came to 18 bases. The CDR3 loop spans 15 amino acids. CDR3 DNA: TGTGCCAGCAGCTCCCGAGGGAAAGGGAACTACGAGCAGTACTTC. It codes for CASSSRGKGNYEQYF.

The chain links TRBV10-3 to TRBJ1-4; D unresolved. Germline V CDR1 and CDR2: ENHRY, SYGVKD. Trimming removed 2 bases at V and 5 bases at J, with 12 bases between. This CDR3 is built from 15 residues. CDR3 sequence: CAISETRAANEKLFF. CDR3 DNA: TGTGCCATCAGTGAGACACGGGCCGCAAATGAAAAACTGTTTTTT.

The J gene is TRBJ2-2, the V gene TRBV5-6; D ambiguous. The CDR3 extends over 13 amino acids. Germline loops: CDR1 SGHDT, CDR2 YYEEEE. V was shortened by 4 bases and J by 6 bases, with 10 bases between the two germline ends. CDR3 nucleotide sequence: TGTGCCAGCAGCGTGACCAAGTCCGGGGAGCTGTTTTTT. Translating gives CASSVTKSGELFF.

The gene calls are TRBV9 and TRBJ2-6, with D unclear. The germline CDR1 and CDR2 sequences are SGDLS and YYNGEE. This CDR3 has 14 amino acids. Trimming pared 3 bases from V and 0 bases from J, leaving 4 bases between. The CDR3 region is CASSETSGANVLTF. In DNA, the CDR3 is TGTGCCAGCAGCGAGACCTCTGGGGCCAACGTCCTGACTTTC. The entire variable domain, with the rest obtained from reference TRBV9 and TRBJ2-6, is as follows: DSGVTQTPKHLITATGQRVTLRCSPRSGDLSVYWYQQSLDQGLQFLIQYYNGEERAKGNILERFSAQQFPDLHSELNLSSLELGDSALYFCASSETSGANVLTFGAGSRLTVL.

This chain links TRBV5-1 with TRBJ2-1; 12 bases fit TRBD2. V shed 0 bases and J 8 bases; nucleotides not matched to a gene: 6. Germline CDR1 is SGHRS and CDR2 is YFSETQ. The CDR3 is 16 residues long. For the CDR3, the DNA is TGCGCCAGCAGCTTGGAAAGACTAGCGGGGGTCGATGAGCAGTTCTTC. Protein sequence: CASSLERLAGVDEQFF.

The chain links TRBV5-4 to TRBJ1-1; D uncertain. With 0 bases removed from V and 5 bases from J, the gap between germline ends came to 11 bases. This CDR3 is built from 14 residues. CDR1 and CDR2 (germline): SGHNT, YYREEE (reference sequence). For the CDR3, the DNA is TGTGCCAGCAGCTTGGGTCTGACGGGGACTGAAGCTTTCTTT. This translates into CASSLGLTGTEAFF. The full variable domain, its missing parts supplied by reference TRBV5-4 and TRBJ1-1, is ETGVTQSPTHLIKTRGQQVTLRCSSQSGHNTVSWYQQALGQGPQFIFQYYREEENGRGNFPPRFSGLQFPNYSSELNVNALELDDSALYLCASSLGLTGTEAFFGQGTRLTVV.

This chain links TRBV28 with TRBJ1-2; 7 bases fit TRBD1. This CDR3 is built from 15 residues. Germline V lookup: CDR1 MDHEN, CDR2 SYDVKM. V trimming: 3 bases; J trimming: 8 bases; junction bases outside the gene matches: 12. DNA of the CDR3: TGTGCCAGCAGTTTTCTCTCGGACAGGTTGAGAGGCTACACCTTC. This encodes CASSFLSDRLRGYTF.

CDR3 DNA sequence: TGTGCCAGCAGCCCGGAAACTTGGGCGCGGGGGGGAACGGTAGGCTACACCTTC. Translating gives CASSPETWARGGTVGYTF. The V gene is TRBV5-5, the J gene TRBJ1-2; maybe TRBD1 (5 bases). The CDR3 is 18 residues long. CDR1 is SGHKS, CDR2 YYEKEE, per germline (reference sequence). Trimming removed 4 bases from V and 8 bases from J, with 30 bases in between.

The chain couples TRBV19 to TRBJ1-5; D may be TRBD1 (6 bases). The germline V gene encodes CDR1 LNHDA and CDR2 SQIVND (reference sequence). The V gene lost 3 bases and the J gene lost 1 base, with 10 bases spanning the gap. The CDR3 is 15 amino acids. For the CDR3, the DNA is TGTGCCAGTAGTATCTATCAGGGGAGCAATCAGCCCCAGCATTTT. It encodes CASSIYQGSNQPQHF.

The CDR3 loop is CASSFADRGSEQYF. The DNA for the CDR3 is TGTGCCAGCAGCTTCGCCGACAGGGGGTCCGAGCAGTACTTC. The V gene is TRBV7-8, the J gene TRBJ2-7, with TRBD1 matching over 9 bases. The CDR3 runs 14 residues. The V gene's germline CDR1 is SGHVS and CDR2 FQNEAQ. V trimming: 3 bases; J trimming: 6 bases; junction bases outside the gene matches: 6.

The chain recombines TRBV28 with TRBJ2-7; the match to TRBD1 covers 8 bases. This CDR3 has 15 residues. J lost 6 bases, V lost 6 bases, and 13 bases had no gene match. CDR1 is MDHEN and CDR2 is SYDVKM in the germline V gene. CDR3 region: CASSARTGRIGEQYF. Written as DNA, the CDR3 is TGTGCCAGCAGCGCCCGGACAGGGAGAATTGGCGAGCAGTACTTC.

The CDR3 is CASSLGPGRYEQYF. The DNA of the CDR3 is TGTGCCAGCAGCTTGGGCCCCGGTCGATACGAGCAGTACTTC. The chain carries TRBV11-2 and TRBJ2-7; D gene unclear. Per the germline V gene, CDR1 is SGHAT and CDR2 is FQNNGV. The CDR3 is 14 amino acids. V was clipped by 3 bases and J by 4 bases, with 13 bases between them.

The chain joins TRBV24-1 to TRBJ2-1, with TRBD1 matching over 9 bases. With V trimmed by 3 bases and J by 5 bases, 4 bases remained unmatched. The length of the CDR3 is 15 residues. Germline assignment: CDR1 KGHDR and CDR2 SFDVKD. The CDR3 sequence is CATSDPRTGDNEQFF. Here the CDR3 DNA reads TGTGCCACCAGTGATCCCCGGACAGGGGACAATGAGCAGTTCTTC.

The rearrangement uses TRBV4-3 and TRBJ2-2, with D perhaps TRBD1 (5 bases). From germline, CDR1 is LGHNA and CDR2 YSLEER. The CDR3 is 15 residues long. V was clipped by 0 bases and J by 5 bases, with 10 bases between them. Here the CDR3 reads CASSQELQVTGELFF. In DNA form, the CDR3 reads TGCGCCAGCAGCCAAGAATTACAGGTTACCGGGGAGCTGTTTTTT.

The J gene is TRBJ1-5, the V gene TRBV12-3 or TRBV12-4; 7 nucleotides match TRBD1. V shed 5 bases and J 5 bases; nucleotides not matched to a gene: 3. This CDR3 is 13 amino acids long. CDR3 amino acids: CASSGTDYQPQHF. For the CDR3, the DNA is TGTGCCAGCAGTGGGACAGACTATCAGCCCCAGCATTTT.